The entry that follows covers one T cell receptor (beta chain) sequence. This entry comes from a study of control samples from healthy donors and cancer patients. CDR3 length equals 14 residues. Germline trimming cut 4 bases from V and 14 bases from J; bases unmatched to any gene: 9. Germline V gives CDR1 SGHRS, CDR2 YFSETQ. The assay was immunoSEQ multiplex PCR, and TCRdb's table has in-frame clones only and misses some. The repertoire includes some 250,000 clones, almost 85% of them detected once, and more than 10% sits in the top ten. The chain employs TRBV5-1 and TRBJ2-3; 14 bases match TRBD2. Sequencing was performed on PBMCs. The sequence was obtained from an older woman with lung cancer. CDR3 sequence (DNA): TGCGCCAGCAGCGCCGCCGGGACTAGCGGGAGAAGGTATTTT. The encoded protein is CASSAAGTSGRRYF. Full variable domain (outside the CDR3, taken from reference TRBV5-1 and TRBJ2-3): KAGVTQTPRYLIKTRGQQVTLSCSPISGHRSVSWYQQTPGQGLQFLFEYFSETQRNKGNFPGRFSGRQFSNSRSEMNVSTLELGDSALYLCASSAAGTSGRRYFGPGTRLTVL.